The 31 T cell receptor beta chains below all came from one sample that was sequenced in a study of cytomegalovirus exposure and HLA in healthy donors (dated by TCRdb to 2015 to 2018). The library was prepared using the immunoSEQ multiplex PCR assay. A mixture of 60 forward primers for TCR Vbeta segments and 13 reverse primers for TCR Jbeta segments was used in the multiplex PCR. Entries here come from immuneACCESS through TCRdb and include only in-frame sequences with V and J called. Some clones fail to appear in such tables; in the studies checked, an unresolved V gene covers under half of the shortfall, and the cause of the remainder is unknown. The sample table records 110,000 to 150,000 clones; roughly 70% of these occur just once. The ten largest clones capture about 7% of the sample. The sample taken for sequencing was PBMCs. The receptors here all came from a man aged 30 to 39 in good health and CMV-seronegative.

This rearrangement joins TRBV7-2 to TRBJ1-5; D might be TRBD1 (6 bases). Germline-derived CDR1 and CDR2 are SGHTA and FQGNSA. The V gene lost 5 bases and the J gene lost 2 bases, with 13 bases spanning the gap. This CDR3 spans 15 amino acids. This CDR3 is CASSQDWGRNQPQHF. The CDR3 DNA follows: TGTGCCAGCAGCCAGGACTGGGGGCGCAATCAGCCCCAGCATTTT.

The J gene is TRBJ2-7, the V gene TRBV5-6, with 8 nucleotides matching TRBD1. The CDR3 has 14 residues. J was trimmed by 5 bases and V by 1 base; bases with no gene match: 5. CDR1 and CDR2 from the germline V gene are SGHDT and YYEEEE. The CDR3 DNA reads as TGTGCCAGCAGCTTGCAGGACAGGGACCACGAGCAGTACTTC. This encodes CASSLQDRDHEQYF.

V is TRBV7-7 and J is TRBJ2-2, with 15 bases fitting TRBD2. Looked up from germline, CDR1 is SSHAT and CDR2 is FNYEAQ (reference sequence). V trimming: 5 bases; J trimming: 7 bases; junction bases outside the gene matches: 2. This CDR3 is built from 15 residues. The CDR3: CASSKGLAGGGELFF. The CDR3 DNA reads TGTGCCAGCAGCAAGGGACTAGCGGGAGGCGGGGAGCTGTTTTTT.

J is TRBJ2-5 and V is TRBV5-1, with 7 bases aligning to TRBD1. Germline V gene lookup returns CDR1 SGHRS and CDR2 YFSETQ. CDR3 size: 13 residues. J was trimmed by 5 bases and V by 4 bases; bases with no gene match: 5. In DNA, the CDR3 is TGCGCCAGCAGCCAAGGGGGCTCCGAGACCCAGTACTTC. Translation: CASSQGGSETQYF.

The V and J genes are TRBV5-6 and TRBJ2-7; 12 bases agree with TRBD2. Germline CDR1 is SGHDT and CDR2 is YYEEEE. The V and J ends lost 2 bases and 7 bases, in that order; junction bases with no gene match: 7. The CDR3 is 15 residues long. As DNA, the CDR3 is TGTGCCAGCAGCTTTCTAGCGGGAGGGCCGGGGGAGCAGTACTTC. Its protein product is CASSFLAGGPGEQYF.

The rearrangement uses TRBV9 and TRBJ2-3, with 8 bases identical to TRBD1. The CDR3 totals 16 residues. The junction had 7 bases not matched to a gene; V was cut back by 1 base and J by 3 bases. Per germline, CDR1 SGDLS and CDR2 YYNGEE. The CDR3 region has the DNA TGTGCCAGCAGCGTACCGGGACAGGCGAGGACAGATACGCAGTATTTT. Its translation: CASSVPGQARTDTQYF.

CDR3 coding DNA: TGTGCCAGCAGCGGCGGGGGCACAGAAACGAACACTGAAGCTTTCTTT. Translating gives CASSGGGTETNTEAFF. The chain recombines TRBV9 with TRBJ1-1, with TRBD1 as a possible D gene (6 bases). The CDR3 runs to 16 residues. V dropped 3 bases and J dropped 1 base, with 16 bases sitting between them. Germline loops: CDR1 SGDLS, CDR2 YYNGEE.

CDR3 nucleotides: TGTGCCAGCAGTTCTTTACTACAGGGTGTCTCCTACAATGAGCAGTTCTTC. Protein product: CASSSLLQGVSYNEQFF. The chain uses TRBV2 and TRBJ2-1; D may be TRBD1 (6 bases). The V end lost 5 bases, the J end lost 0 bases, and 17 bases lay between the germline ends. This CDR3 has 17 amino acids. CDR1 is SNHLY and CDR2 is FYNNEI in the germline V gene.

This clone was counted a few times. This chain uses TRBV6-5 with TRBJ1-2, with D tentatively TRBD1 (5 bases). This CDR3 comprises 13 residues. Per the germline V gene, CDR1 is MNHEY and CDR2 is SVGAGI. Trimming left V 2 bases short and J 4 bases short, with 8 bases between. In DNA, the CDR3 is TGTGCCAGCAGTTACGGGGCGACCTATGGCTACACCTTC. Its translation is CASSYGATYGYTF.

The chain combines TRBV6-5 with TRBJ2-7, with D maybe TRBD1 (6 bases). V lost 1 base and J lost 0, with 10 bases in between. The CDR3 consists of 15 residues. Germline values: CDR1 MNHEY, CDR2 SVGAGI. CDR3 region: CASSYFGQPSYEQYF. In nucleotides, the CDR3 is TGTGCCAGCAGTTACTTCGGACAGCCCTCCTACGAGCAGTACTTC.

V gene TRBV9 combines with J gene TRBJ2-3, with D possibly matching TRBD2 (6 bases). Germline V CDR1 and CDR2: SGDLS, YYNGEE. CDR3 length equals 13 residues. CDR3 nucleotides: TGTTCGAGTGGAGGGTACAGCACAGATACGCAGTATTTT. Translated: CSSGGYSTDTQYF. The full variable domain, in which reference TRBV9 and TRBJ2-3 provide the parts outside the CDR3, is DSGVTQTPKHLITATGQRVTLRCSPRSGDLSVYWYQQSLDQGLQFLIQYYNGEERAKGNILERFSAQQFPDLHSELNLSSLELGDSALYFCSSGGYSTDTQYFGPGTRLTVL.

The chain has TRBV18 and TRBJ1-1, with D perhaps TRBD1 (6 bases). Germline V lookup: CDR1 KGHSH, CDR2 LQKENI. V gave up 6 bases and J gave up 4 bases, with 12 bases separating them. The CDR3 is made up of 13 amino acids. The CDR3 protein is CASSPTGSTEAFF. Written as DNA, the CDR3 is TGTGCCAGCTCTCCTACAGGGAGCACTGAAGCTTTCTTT.

The DNA for the CDR3 is TGTGCCAGCAGTTTCGGACAGGGGGGTGAAAAACTGTTTTTT. Translating gives CASSFGQGGEKLFF. The V gene is TRBV6-5, the J gene TRBJ1-4, with 10 nucleotides matching TRBD1. Per the germline V gene, CDR1 is MNHEY and CDR2 is SVGAGI. V was clipped by 4 bases and J by 7 bases; unmatched bases: 3. This CDR3 is 14 amino acids long.

J is TRBJ2-5 and V is TRBV21-1; the DNA was not compared with TRBD2, the D call given in the table. TRBV21-1 is described as a pseudogene. This CDR3 is 14 amino acids long. The DNA for the CDR3 is TGTGCCAGCAGCAAAAGCGGGGGTAAAGAGACCCAGTACTTC. This codes for CASSKSGGKETQYF.

This clone is categorized as medium-sized. The chain couples TRBV7-8 to TRBJ2-7; D ambiguous. Trimming left V 8 bases short and J 1 base short, with 6 bases between. The germline V gene has CDR1 SGHVS and CDR2 FQNEAQ. The CDR3 spans 11 residues. This CDR3 is CASAGSYEQYF. CDR3 nucleotides: TGTGCCAGCGCCGGTTCCTACGAGCAGTACTTC.

This clone has a handful of counts. The chain couples TRBV2 to TRBJ1-3; no definite D call. Trimming removed 11 bases from V and 2 bases from J, with 7 bases in between. The CDR3 has 11 amino acids. Germline CDR1 SNHLY, CDR2 FYNNEI. CDR3 amino acids: CASLTGNTIYF. The CDR3 bases are TGTGCCTCTTTAACTGGAAACACCATATATTTT.

The genes are TRBV5-8 and TRBJ2-1; a weak D match, TRBD2 (6 bases). Deletions cut 4 bases from V and 4 bases from J, with 15 bases between. Germline assignment: CDR1 SGHTS and CDR2 YDEGEE. The CDR3 is 15 residues long. CDR3 nucleotide sequence: TGTGCCAGCAGCAAAGGACTACCCAGTTACAATGAGCAGTTCTTC. It translates to CASSKGLPSYNEQFF.

V usage is TRBV6-5 and J usage is TRBJ1-1; 7 nucleotides match TRBD1. Germline lookup yields CDR1 MNHEY and CDR2 SVGAGI. The CDR3 totals 15 residues. Trimming cost V 1 base and J 2 bases; bases outside gene matches: 4. This CDR3 reads CASSYLGQPNTEAFF. The DNA for the CDR3 is TGTGCCAGCAGTTACTTGGGACAGCCCAACACTGAAGCTTTCTTT.

This chain joins TRBV18 and TRBJ1-3; 8 bases match TRBD1. This CDR3 contains 17 residues. Germline V gene sequence: CDR1 KGHSH, CDR2 LQKENI. The V gene end was trimmed by 1 base and the J gene end by 1 base; junction bases not matched to a gene: 6. The CDR3 DNA is TGTGCCAGCTCACCACGGGCTGGACAGGGATCTGGAAACACCATATATTTT. The encoded protein is CASSPRAGQGSGNTIYF.

The chain has TRBV28 and TRBJ1-3; 8 nucleotides line up with TRBD1. The germline V gene has CDR1 MDHEN and CDR2 SYDVKM. Losses at the gene ends were 3 bases for V and 0 bases for J; bases not matched to a gene: 10. This CDR3 region has 18 residues. The CDR3 sequence is CASSLAPGGPLSGNTIYF. In DNA, the CDR3 is TGTGCCAGCAGTTTGGCCCCAGGGGGCCCCCTCTCTGGAAACACCATATATTTT.

This clone was seen a handful of times. CDR3 DNA sequence: TGTGCCAGCAGCTTAAGCCTGGCACTAGCGGGGGCCGGGGAGCTGTTTTTT. Its protein is CASSLSLALAGAGELFF. The chain links TRBV7-9 to TRBJ2-2; 11 bases are shared with TRBD2. V shed 2 bases, J shed 6 bases, and the junction held 8 bases outside the gene matches. CDR3 length: 17 residues. Germline V gene lookup returns CDR1 SEHNR and CDR2 FQNEAQ (reference sequence).

CDR3 sequence (DNA): TGCGCCAGCAGCGGGGGACTAGCGAACACAGATACGCAGTATTTT. This translates into CASSGGLANTDTQYF. The chain recombines TRBV5-1 with TRBJ2-3; TRBD2 agrees at 10 bases. Germline lookup yields CDR1 SGHRS and CDR2 YFSETQ. This CDR3 region has 15 residues. Losses at the gene ends were 4 bases for V and 2 bases for J; bases not matched to a gene: 4.

V gene TRBV6-6 combines with J gene TRBJ1-2; D remains unclear. CDR3 length: 13 residues. Trimming removed 5 bases at V and 2 bases at J, with 9 bases between. CDR1 is MNHNY and CDR2 is SVGAGI in the germline V gene (reference sequence). The CDR3 reads CASSRPGNYGYTF. The CDR3 DNA reads TGTGCCAGCAGTAGACCCGGGAACTATGGCTACACCTTC.

The gene calls are TRBV30 and TRBJ2-3, with 7 bases lining up with TRBD2. This CDR3 contains 14 residues. The trim removed 4 bases at V and 0 bases at J, leaving 4 bases unmatched. Per the germline V gene, CDR1 is GTSNPN and CDR2 is SVGIG (reference sequence). The CDR3, as DNA: TGTGCCTGGACCTCCGGGGGGAGCACAGATACGCAGTATTTT. Protein product: CAWTSGGSTDTQYF.

The V call is TRBV7-8, the J call TRBJ1-3, with no clear D. The CDR3 sequence is 12 residues long. CDR1 and CDR2 (germline): SGHVS, FQNEAQ. Trimming stripped 4 bases from V and 2 bases from J, with 3 bases between. CDR3 DNA sequence: TGTGCCAGCAGCTCAACTGGAAACACCATATATTTT. Translated: CASSSTGNTIYF.

The V gene is TRBV27, the J gene TRBJ2-2, with D perhaps matching TRBD1 (5 bases). This CDR3 has 13 amino acids. The germline gives CDR1 MNHEY, CDR2 SMNVEV (reference sequence). Deletions cut 9 bases from V and 3 bases from J, with 11 bases between. In nucleotides, the CDR3 is TGTGCCAGTGCAGGGTTGGACACCGGGGAGCTGTTTTTT. Protein: CASAGLDTGELFF.

The J gene is TRBJ1-5, the V gene TRBV5-5, with a weak D call TRBD1 (5 bases). CDR1 is SGHKS, CDR2 YYEKEE, per germline (reference sequence). This CDR3 is 15 amino acids long. With 6 bases removed from V and 2 bases from J, the gap between germline ends came to 15 bases. In DNA form, the CDR3 reads TGTGCCAGCACGGACACCCCATTAGGCAATCAGCCCCAGCATTTT. The encoded protein is CASTDTPLGNQPQHF.

V gene TRBV2 combines with J gene TRBJ1-6; 8 positions match TRBD1. From germline, CDR1 is SNHLY and CDR2 FYNNEI. Trimming at V came to 5 bases and at J to 7 bases, leaving 4 bases not matched to a gene. This CDR3 has 14 amino acids. This chain's CDR3 is CASSTNRGNSPLHF. CDR3 nucleotides: TGTGCCAGCAGTACGAACAGGGGGAATTCACCCCTCCACTTT.

The chain uses TRBV5-1 and TRBJ1-2, with D perhaps matching TRBD1 (5 bases). Germline V CDR1 and CDR2: SGHRS, YFSETQ. The CDR3 extends over 13 amino acids. V was cut by 4 bases and J by 6 bases, with 13 bases left in between. CDR3 amino acids: CASSLAGEHGYTF. The CDR3 region has the DNA TGCGCCAGCAGCCTGGCGGGGGAACATGGCTACACCTTC. The entire variable domain, with the rest obtained from reference TRBV5-1 and TRBJ1-2, is as follows: KAGVTQTPRYLIKTRGQQVTLSCSPISGHRSVSWYQQTPGQGLQFLFEYFSETQRNKGNFPGRFSGRQFSNSRSEMNVSTLELGDSALYLCASSLAGEHGYTFGSGTRLTVV.

The table lists this clone with a few counts. J is TRBJ2-1 and V is TRBV4-2; D is undetermined. Per the germline V gene, CDR1 is LGHNA and CDR2 is YNFKEQ. There are 17 residues in the CDR3. V was pared by 4 bases and J by 0 bases, with 16 bases between. The CDR3 region is CASSLEAQRYSYNEQFF. Here the CDR3 DNA reads TGTGCCAGCAGCCTAGAGGCCCAACGTTACTCCTACAATGAGCAGTTCTTC.

The genes are TRBV5-1 and TRBJ2-5; 7 nucleotides match TRBD1. This CDR3 is 14 amino acids long. V shed 4 bases and J 4 bases; nucleotides not matched to a gene: 7. The V gene's germline CDR1 is SGHRS and CDR2 YFSETQ. The CDR3 region is CASSLTGALETQYF. The CDR3 bases are TGCGCCAGCAGCCTTACAGGGGCCCTAGAGACCCAGTACTTC.